The 19 T cell receptor beta chains in this list originate from one sample, sequenced in a study of CD8+ T cells in alopecia areata. RNA extraction and reverse transcription yielded cDNA as sequencing template. Sequencing used immunoSEQ multiplex PCR; TCRdb keeps in-frame clones, though not all of them. The top ten clones hold approximately 13% of a sample with nearly 7,500 clones, around three fifths of them seen once. The treatment is: oral pan-JAK inhibitor, 5-10 mg twice daily. Alopecia areata patients provided lesional scalp punch biopsies and peripheral blood. The sequences come from skin, collected at week 4, from a patient treated with tofacitinib. The receptor set was obtained from a human donor with alopecia areata.

The CDR3 is CASSYLAVDTEAFF. The CDR3 bases are TGTGCCAGCAGTTACTTGGCGGTGGACACTGAAGCTTTCTTT. The V and J genes are TRBV6-5 and TRBJ1-1; D gene ambiguous. Germline values: CDR1 MNHEY, CDR2 SVGAGI. Between the trimmed V and J ends, which lost 1 base and 3 bases, there was a span of 9 bases. This CDR3 region has 14 residues.

This clone qualifies as large. The J gene is TRBJ2-3, the V gene TRBV29-1, with 8 nucleotides matching TRBD1. V shed 7 bases, J shed 2 bases, and the junction held 8 bases outside the gene matches. Per the germline V gene, CDR1 is SQVTM and CDR2 is ANQGSEA. The CDR3 extends over 14 amino acids. Written as DNA, the CDR3 is TGCAGCGCGCAGTGGGGACAGGCCACAGATACGCAGTATTTT. It codes for CSAQWGQATDTQYF.

The genes are TRBV10-3 and TRBJ1-2; tentatively, D is TRBD1 (5 bases). CDR3 length: 13 amino acids. The V and J ends lost 2 bases and 4 bases respectively, with 8 bases between them. The germline CDR1 and CDR2 sequences are ENHRY and SYGVKD. The DNA for the CDR3 is TGTGCCATCAGTGAGGAGGGGAGCTATGGCTACACCTTC. The encoded protein is CAISEEGSYGYTF.

This clone was observed a handful of times. The CDR3 protein is CAITEAGAHEQFF. The CDR3 coding sequence is TGTGCCATCACCGAAGCGGGGGCACATGAGCAGTTCTTC. The gene calls are TRBV10-3 and TRBJ2-1; 8 bases align to TRBD2. The V segment lost 7 bases and the J segment 8 bases; nucleotides outside the gene matches: 7. Germline CDR1 reads ENHRY; CDR2 reads SYGVKD. The CDR3 is 13 amino acids.

As to this clone: Other DNA sequences within the sample encode an identical CDR3. The chain combines TRBV7-2 with TRBJ2-5; D is unresolved. Germline assignment: CDR1 SGHTA and CDR2 FQGNSA. The CDR3 runs to 12 residues. The ends were cut back, 5 bases at V and 0 bases at J, with 4 bases in the middle. CDR3 region: CASSTYQETQYF. The CDR3 DNA sequence: TGTGCCAGCAGCACCTACCAAGAGACCCAGTACTTC.

The chain recombines TRBV29-1 with TRBJ2-7; 8 bases match TRBD1. Trimming cost V 7 bases and J 2 bases; bases outside gene matches: 16. The CDR3 extends over 16 amino acids. Germline V gene data show CDR1 as SQVTM and CDR2 as ANQGSEA. CDR3 sequence: CSGESDRASLAYEQYF. DNA of the CDR3: TGCAGCGGAGAATCGGACAGGGCTTCACTTGCCTACGAGCAGTACTTC.

Turning to this clone: Given a much more abundant clone one base away, this may be a read error. This sample also contains other DNA sequences that code for the same CDR3. This chain connects TRBV29-1 to TRBJ2-7; D not resolved. Per the germline V gene, CDR1 is SQVTM and CDR2 is ANQGSEA. The CDR3 is 11 amino acids. The CDR3 DNA follows: TGCAGCGTTGAAGTGCGGTACGAACAGTACTTC. This sequence encodes CSVEVRYEQYF.

The chain recombines TRBV7-2 with TRBJ1-2; D not resolved. Trimming stripped 1 base from V and 8 bases from J, with 11 bases between. Per the germline V gene, CDR1 is SGHTA and CDR2 is FQGNSA. This CDR3 contains 13 residues. CDR3 region: CASSLGYSRGYTF. CDR3 sequence (DNA): TGTGCCAGCAGCTTAGGGTACAGCCGGGGCTACACCTTC.

This chain connects TRBV4-3 to TRBJ2-7; TRBD2 matches 9 bases. Trimming cost V 4 bases and J 0 bases; bases outside gene matches: 1. Germline CDR1 reads LGHNA; CDR2 reads YSLEER. The CDR3 has 14 amino acids. DNA of the CDR3: TGCGCCAGCAGCCCTAGCGGGGTCTCCTACGAGCAGTACTTC. This encodes CASSPSGVSYEQYF.

The rearrangement uses TRBV7-2 and TRBJ1-5; D not resolved. The CDR3 sequence is 14 residues long. V lost 2 bases and J 5 bases, leaving 10 bases between the germline ends. Germline V gives CDR1 SGHTA, CDR2 FQGNSA. CDR3 sequence: CASSLIGPDQPQHF. The CDR3 coding sequence is TGTGCCAGCAGCTTAATCGGACCAGATCAGCCCCAGCATTTT.

The chain links TRBV7-9 to TRBJ2-7, with no clear D. V gave up 2 bases and J gave up 3 bases, with 8 bases separating them. The germline CDR1 and CDR2 sequences are SEHNR and FQNEAQ (reference sequence). This CDR3 spans 13 amino acids. In DNA, the CDR3 is TGTGCCAGCAGCTTATTATCCCACTACGAGCAGTACTTC. Translating it yields CASSLLSHYEQYF.

V is TRBV5-5 and J is TRBJ2-5; 8 nucleotides line up with TRBD1. This CDR3 region has 16 residues. V dropped 0 bases and J dropped 2; count of bases not matched to a gene: 6. Germline V gives CDR1 SGHKS, CDR2 YYEKEE (reference sequence). The CDR3 nucleotides are TGTGCCAGCAGCTTGGTCGGGACAGGATTTCAAGAGACCCAGTACTTC. Translated, it gives CASSLVGTGFQETQYF.

In its sample, this clone was seen a few times. V and J are TRBV13 and TRBJ2-1, with 9 bases aligning to TRBD2. V was clipped by 2 bases and J by 1 base; unmatched bases: 3. The CDR3 contains 16 residues. Germline V gene lookup returns CDR1 PRHDT and CDR2 FYEKMQ (reference sequence). CDR3 sequence reads: CASSLPTSGSYNEQFF. As DNA, the CDR3 is TGTGCCAGCAGCTTACCGACTAGCGGATCCTACAATGAGCAGTTCTTC.

This clone was seen more than once but under ten times. The chain recombines TRBV18 with TRBJ2-7, with 8 bases identical to TRBD1. This CDR3 spans 13 amino acids. V lost 3 bases and J lost 6; bases outside the gene matches: 4. CDR1 is KGHSH and CDR2 is LQKENI in the germline V gene. CDR3 region: CASSPDRVIEQYF. Written as DNA, the CDR3 is TGTGCCAGCTCACCGGACAGGGTCATCGAGCAGTACTTC.

V is TRBV5-1 and J is TRBJ2-3; 11 bases are shared with TRBD2. The CDR3 is 15 residues long. V was pared by 1 base and J by 5 bases, with 3 bases of the junction left unmatched. CDR1 SGHRS and CDR2 YFSETQ come from the germline V gene. The DNA of the CDR3 is TGCGCCAGCAGCTTGCTAGCGGGAGGCCAAGATACGCAGTATTTT. This sequence encodes CASSLLAGGQDTQYF.

J is TRBJ2-5 and V is TRBV18, with a weak D call TRBD1 (5 bases). Per the germline V gene, CDR1 is KGHSH and CDR2 is LQKENI. Trimming took 2 bases from V and 1 from J, leaving 14 bases between them. This CDR3 contains 16 residues. For the CDR3, the DNA is TGTGCCAGCTCACCAAACGCCCAGGGTACCCAAGAGACCCAGTACTTC. It yields the protein CASSPNAQGTQETQYF.

The sample holds one count of this clone. This chain joins TRBV7-2 and TRBJ2-7; 7 bases are a match to TRBD2. The germline CDR1 and CDR2 sequences are SGHTA and FQGNSA. CDR3 length equals 15 residues. The V and J ends lost 1 base and 1 base, in that order; junction bases with no gene match: 4. CDR3 sequence reads: CASSLGGLLSYEQYF. The CDR3 DNA reads as TGTGCCAGCAGCTTAGGGGGACTACTTTCCTACGAGCAGTACTTC.

This clone has a handful of counts. A junction end diverges from the germline sequence, so it may reflect a read error. This rearrangement joins TRBV29-1 to TRBJ2-2, with D perhaps TRBD1 (6 bases). Germline CDR1 is SQVTM and CDR2 is ANQGSEA. CDR3 size: 14 residues. The CDR3 DNA sequence: TGCAGCGTGTTAGGGACAAGTCTCACCGGCGAGCTGTTTTTT. The encoded protein is CSVLGTSLTGELFF.

The rearrangement links TRBV5-1 to TRBJ2-1; TRBD1 aligns across 8 bases. The germline V gene encodes CDR1 SGHRS and CDR2 YFSETQ. The length of the CDR3 is 15 residues. J gave up 7 bases and V 1 base, and 7 bases lay outside the gene matches. CDR3 DNA: TGCGCCAGCAGCTTGCCCAGGGGGCTTGGTAATGAGCAGTTCTTC. This gives the protein CASSLPRGLGNEQFF.